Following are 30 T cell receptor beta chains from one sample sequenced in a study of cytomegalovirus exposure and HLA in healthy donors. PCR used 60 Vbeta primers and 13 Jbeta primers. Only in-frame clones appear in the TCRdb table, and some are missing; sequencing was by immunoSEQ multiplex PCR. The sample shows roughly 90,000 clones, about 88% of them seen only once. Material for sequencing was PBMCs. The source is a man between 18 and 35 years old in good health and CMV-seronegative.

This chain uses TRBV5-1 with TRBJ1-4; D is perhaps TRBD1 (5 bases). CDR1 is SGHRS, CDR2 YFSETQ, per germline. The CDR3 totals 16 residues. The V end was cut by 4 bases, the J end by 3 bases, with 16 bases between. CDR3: CASSERRRGPNEKLFF. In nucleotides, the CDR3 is TGCGCCAGCAGCGAACGTCGGCGGGGCCCTAATGAAAAACTGTTTTTT.

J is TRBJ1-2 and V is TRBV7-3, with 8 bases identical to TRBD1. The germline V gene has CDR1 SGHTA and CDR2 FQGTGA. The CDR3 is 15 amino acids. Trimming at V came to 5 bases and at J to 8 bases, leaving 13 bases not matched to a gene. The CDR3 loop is CASSLSPGGIKGYTF. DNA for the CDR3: TGTGCCAGCAGCCTTAGTCCAGGGGGCATTAAGGGCTACACCTTC.

Here the CDR3 DNA reads TGTGCCAGCAGTTTAAGGACCGGGACAGGTAGCGAGCAGTACTTC. It specifies CASSLRTGTGSEQYF. The chain is built from TRBV27 and TRBJ2-7, with TRBD1 identical over 8 bases. The germline V gene encodes CDR1 MNHEY and CDR2 SMNVEV (reference sequence). The CDR3 covers 15 residues. V lost 2 bases and J lost 6; bases outside the gene matches: 9.

The CDR3 DNA reads TGCGCCAGCAGCCAAGATAGGCTGGGACTCACCTACAATGAGCAGTTCTTC. Protein sequence: CASSQDRLGLTYNEQFF. The chain has TRBV4-1 and TRBJ2-1, with D possibly matching TRBD2 (6 bases). The CDR3 contains 17 residues. CDR1 and CDR2 from the germline V gene are MGHRA and YSYEKL. The ends were cut back, 0 bases at V and 2 bases at J, with 14 bases in the middle.

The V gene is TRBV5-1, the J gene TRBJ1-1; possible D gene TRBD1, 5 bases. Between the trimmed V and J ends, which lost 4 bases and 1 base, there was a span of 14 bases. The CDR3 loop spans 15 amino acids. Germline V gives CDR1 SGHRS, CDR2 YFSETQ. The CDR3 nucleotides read TGCGCCAGCAGCCCCCCGGGGGGAAGGAACACTGAAGCTTTCTTT. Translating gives CASSPPGGRNTEAFF.

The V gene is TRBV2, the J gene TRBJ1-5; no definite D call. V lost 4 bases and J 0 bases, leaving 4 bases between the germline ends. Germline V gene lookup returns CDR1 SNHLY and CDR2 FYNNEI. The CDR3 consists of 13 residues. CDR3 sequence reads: CASSGDSNQPQHF. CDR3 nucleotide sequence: TGTGCCAGCAGTGGAGATAGCAATCAGCCCCAGCATTTT.

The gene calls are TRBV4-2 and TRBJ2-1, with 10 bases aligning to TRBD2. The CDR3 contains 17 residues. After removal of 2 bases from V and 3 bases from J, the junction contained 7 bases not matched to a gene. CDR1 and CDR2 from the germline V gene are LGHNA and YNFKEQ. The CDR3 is CASSQKTGTSVYNEQFF. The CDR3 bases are TGTGCCAGCAGCCAAAAGACCGGGACTAGCGTCTACAATGAGCAGTTCTTC.

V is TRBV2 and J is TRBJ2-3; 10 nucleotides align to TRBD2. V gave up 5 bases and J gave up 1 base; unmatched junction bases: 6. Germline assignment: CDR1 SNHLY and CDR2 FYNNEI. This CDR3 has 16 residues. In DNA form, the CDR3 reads TGTGCCAGCAGTCCCACTAGCGGGAAGGGCACAGATACGCAGTATTTT. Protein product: CASSPTSGKGTDTQYF.

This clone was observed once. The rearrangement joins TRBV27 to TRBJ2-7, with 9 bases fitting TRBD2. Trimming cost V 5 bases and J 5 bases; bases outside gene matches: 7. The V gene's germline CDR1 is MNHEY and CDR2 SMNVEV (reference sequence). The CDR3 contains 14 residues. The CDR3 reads CASSPAGGIHEQYF. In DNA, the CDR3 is TGTGCCAGCAGTCCCGCGGGAGGGATCCACGAGCAGTACTTC.

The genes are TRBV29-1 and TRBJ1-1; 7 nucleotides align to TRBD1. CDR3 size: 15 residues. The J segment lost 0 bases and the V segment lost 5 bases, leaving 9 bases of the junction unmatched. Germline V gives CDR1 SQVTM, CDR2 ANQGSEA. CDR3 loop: CSVTMTGSVNTEAFF. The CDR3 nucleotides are TGCAGCGTTACCATGACAGGGTCTGTGAACACTGAAGCTTTCTTT. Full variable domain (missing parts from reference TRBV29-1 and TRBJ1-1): SAVISQKPSRDICQRGTSLTIQCQVDSQVTMMFWYRQQPGQSLTLIATANQGSEATYESGFVIDKFPISRPNLTFSTLTVSNMSPEDSSIYLCSVTMTGSVNTEAFFGQGTRLTVV.

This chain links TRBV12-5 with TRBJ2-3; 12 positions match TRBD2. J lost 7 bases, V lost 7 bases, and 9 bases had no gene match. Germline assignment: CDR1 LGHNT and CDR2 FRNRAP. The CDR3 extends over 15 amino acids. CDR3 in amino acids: CASATPTSGRNTQYF. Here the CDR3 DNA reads TGTGCTAGTGCCACCCCGACTAGCGGGAGAAATACGCAGTATTTT. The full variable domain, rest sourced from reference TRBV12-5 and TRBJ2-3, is DARVTQTPRHKVTEMGQEVTMRCQPILGHNTVFWYRQTMMQGLELLAYFRNRAPLDDSGMPKDRFSAEMPDATLATLKIQPSEPRDSAVYFCASATPTSGRNTQYFGPGTRLTVL.

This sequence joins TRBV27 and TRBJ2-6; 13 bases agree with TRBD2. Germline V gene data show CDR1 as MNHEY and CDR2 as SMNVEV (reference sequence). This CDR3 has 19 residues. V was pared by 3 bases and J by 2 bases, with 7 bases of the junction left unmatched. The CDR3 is CASSFRTSGSTTGANVLTF. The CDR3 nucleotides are TGTGCCAGCAGTTTCAGGACTAGCGGGAGTACTACTGGGGCCAACGTCCTGACTTTC.

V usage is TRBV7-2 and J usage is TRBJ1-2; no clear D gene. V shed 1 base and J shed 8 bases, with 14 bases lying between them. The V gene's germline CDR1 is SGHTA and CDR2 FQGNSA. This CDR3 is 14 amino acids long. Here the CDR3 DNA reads TGTGCCAGCAGCTTAGTAGTCGGAGAACTCGGCTACACCTTC. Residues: CASSLVVGELGYTF.

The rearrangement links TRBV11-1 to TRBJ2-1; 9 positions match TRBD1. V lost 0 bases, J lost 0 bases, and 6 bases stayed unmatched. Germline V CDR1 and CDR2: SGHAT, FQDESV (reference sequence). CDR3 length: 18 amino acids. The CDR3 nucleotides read TGTGCCAGCAGCTTAGCGGGGACAGGGTTGAGCTCCTACAATGAGCAGTTCTTC. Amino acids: CASSLAGTGLSSYNEQFF.

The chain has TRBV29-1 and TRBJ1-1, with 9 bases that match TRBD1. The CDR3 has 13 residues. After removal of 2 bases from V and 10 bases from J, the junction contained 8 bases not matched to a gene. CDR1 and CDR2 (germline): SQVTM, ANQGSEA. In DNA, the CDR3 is TGCAGCGTTGAATTACAGGGGGCTTTTACAGCTTTCTTT. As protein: CSVELQGAFTAFF. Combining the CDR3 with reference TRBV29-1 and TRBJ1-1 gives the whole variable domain SAVISQKPSRDICQRGTSLTIQCQVDSQVTMMFWYRQQPGQSLTLIATANQGSEATYESGFVIDKFPISRPNLTFSTLTVSNMSPEDSSIYLCSVELQGAFTAFFGQGTRLTVV.

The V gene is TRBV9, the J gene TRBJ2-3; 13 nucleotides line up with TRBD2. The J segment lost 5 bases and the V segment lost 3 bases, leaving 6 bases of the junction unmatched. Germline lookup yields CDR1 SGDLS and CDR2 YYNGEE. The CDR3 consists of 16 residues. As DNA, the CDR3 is TGTGCCAGCAGCGAGGGACTAGCGGGGCGAGGAGATACGCAGTATTTT. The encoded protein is CASSEGLAGRGDTQYF. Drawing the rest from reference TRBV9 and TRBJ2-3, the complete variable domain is DSGVTQTPKHLITATGQRVTLRCSPRSGDLSVYWYQQSLDQGLQFLIQYYNGEERAKGNILERFSAQQFPDLHSELNLSSLELGDSALYFCASSEGLAGRGDTQYFGPGTRLTVL.

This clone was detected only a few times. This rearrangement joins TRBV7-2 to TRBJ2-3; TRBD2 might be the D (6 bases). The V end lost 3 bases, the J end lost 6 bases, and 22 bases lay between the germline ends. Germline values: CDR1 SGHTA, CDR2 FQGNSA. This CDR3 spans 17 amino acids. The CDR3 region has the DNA TGTGCCAGCAGCTTCTTGGGGGTGGCGCGGGACTCGGATACGCAGTATTTT. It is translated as CASSFLGVARDSDTQYF.

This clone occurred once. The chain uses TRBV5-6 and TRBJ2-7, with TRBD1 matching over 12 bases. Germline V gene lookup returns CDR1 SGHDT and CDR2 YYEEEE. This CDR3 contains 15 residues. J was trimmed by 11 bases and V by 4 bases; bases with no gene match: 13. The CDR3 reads CASSLGGTGGFLEYF. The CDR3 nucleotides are TGTGCCAGCAGCCTAGGCGGGACAGGGGGCTTCTTGGAGTACTTC.

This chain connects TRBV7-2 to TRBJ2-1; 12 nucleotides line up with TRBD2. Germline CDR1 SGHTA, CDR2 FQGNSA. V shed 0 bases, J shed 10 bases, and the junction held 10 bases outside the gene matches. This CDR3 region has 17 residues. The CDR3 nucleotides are TGTGCCAGCAGCTTAGCCGGTCTAGCGGGAGGGCTCTGGGAGCAGTTCTTC. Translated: CASSLAGLAGGLWEQFF.

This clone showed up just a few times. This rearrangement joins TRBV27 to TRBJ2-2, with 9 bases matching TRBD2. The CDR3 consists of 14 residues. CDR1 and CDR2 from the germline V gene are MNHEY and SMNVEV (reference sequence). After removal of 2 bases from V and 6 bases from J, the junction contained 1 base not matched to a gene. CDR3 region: CASSLGGRAGELFF. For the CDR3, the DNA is TGTGCCAGCAGTTTAGGCGGGAGGGCCGGGGAGCTGTTTTTT.

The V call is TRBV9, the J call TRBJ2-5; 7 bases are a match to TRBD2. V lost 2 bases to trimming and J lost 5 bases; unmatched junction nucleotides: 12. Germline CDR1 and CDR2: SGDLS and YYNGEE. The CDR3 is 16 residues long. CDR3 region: CASSVSTSVGGETQYF. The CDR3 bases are TGTGCCAGCAGCGTCTCCACTAGCGTGGGGGGGGAGACCCAGTACTTC.

The CDR3 loop reads CASSLGPEGTGNGYTF. In nucleotides, the CDR3 is TGCGCCAGCAGCTTGGGCCCCGAGGGGACAGGGAATGGCTACACCTTC. This rearrangement joins TRBV5-1 to TRBJ1-2; 9 bases map to TRBD1. Germline lookup yields CDR1 SGHRS and CDR2 YFSETQ. V was clipped by 0 bases and J by 6 bases; unmatched bases: 9. The CDR3 is 16 amino acids.

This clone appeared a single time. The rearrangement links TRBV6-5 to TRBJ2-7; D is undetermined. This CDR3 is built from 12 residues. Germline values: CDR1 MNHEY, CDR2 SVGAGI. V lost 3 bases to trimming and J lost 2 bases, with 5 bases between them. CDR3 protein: CASSYPPYEQYF. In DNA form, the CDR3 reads TGTGCCAGCAGTTATCCTCCCTACGAGCAGTACTTC.

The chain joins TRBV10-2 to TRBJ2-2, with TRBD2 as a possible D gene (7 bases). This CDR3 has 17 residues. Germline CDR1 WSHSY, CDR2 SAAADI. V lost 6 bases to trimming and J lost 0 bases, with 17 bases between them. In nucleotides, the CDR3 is TGCGCCAGCAGGGGGGCTAGCGGCATTCCGAACACCGGGGAGCTGTTTTTT. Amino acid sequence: CASRGASGIPNTGELFF.

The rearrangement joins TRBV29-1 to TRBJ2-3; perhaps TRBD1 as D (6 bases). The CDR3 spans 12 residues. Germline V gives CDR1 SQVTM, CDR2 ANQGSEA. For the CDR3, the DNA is TGCAACTACAGGGCTGGAACAGATACGCAGTATTTT. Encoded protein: CNYRAGTDTQYF.

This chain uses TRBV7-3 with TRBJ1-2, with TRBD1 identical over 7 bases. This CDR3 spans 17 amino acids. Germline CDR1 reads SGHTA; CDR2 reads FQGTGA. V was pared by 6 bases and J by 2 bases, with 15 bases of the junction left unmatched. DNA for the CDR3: TGTGCCAGCAGTAACCCCTGGGACAGTCGACCAAACTATGGCTACACCTTC. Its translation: CASSNPWDSRPNYGYTF.

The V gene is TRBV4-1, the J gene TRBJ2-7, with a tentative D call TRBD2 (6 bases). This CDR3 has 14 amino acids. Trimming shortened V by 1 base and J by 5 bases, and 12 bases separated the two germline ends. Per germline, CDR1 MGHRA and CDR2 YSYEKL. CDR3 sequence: CASSQGGGMDEQYF. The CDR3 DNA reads TGCGCCAGCAGCCAAGGGGGAGGTATGGACGAGCAGTACTTC.

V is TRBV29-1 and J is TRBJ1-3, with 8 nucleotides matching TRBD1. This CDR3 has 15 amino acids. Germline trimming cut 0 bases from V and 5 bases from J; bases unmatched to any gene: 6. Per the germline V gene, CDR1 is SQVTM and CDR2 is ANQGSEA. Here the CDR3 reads CSVEDPGQGRNTIYF. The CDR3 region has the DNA TGCAGCGTTGAAGACCCCGGACAGGGTAGAAACACCATATATTTT.

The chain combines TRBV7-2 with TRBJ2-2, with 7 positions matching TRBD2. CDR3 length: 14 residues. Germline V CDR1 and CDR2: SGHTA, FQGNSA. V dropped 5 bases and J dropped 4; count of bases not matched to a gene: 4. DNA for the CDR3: TGTGCCAGCAGCCGCGGCGGGAGCACCGGGGAGCTGTTTTTT. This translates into CASSRGGSTGELFF.

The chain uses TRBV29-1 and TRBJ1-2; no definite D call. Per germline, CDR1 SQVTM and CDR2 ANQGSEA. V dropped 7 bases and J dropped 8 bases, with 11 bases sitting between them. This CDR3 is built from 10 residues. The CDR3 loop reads CSGLEEGYTF. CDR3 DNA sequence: TGCAGCGGATTAGAAGAGGGCTACACCTTC.